Presented here are 12 T cell receptor beta chains from one specimen sequenced in a study of CD8+ T cells in alopecia areata (dated by TCRdb to the late 2010s). Sample time point, as interpreted from the label and publication: less than 30 weeks on oral tofacitinib. Reading the label with the study, this specimen's treatment or condition is: oral pan-JAK inhibitor, 5-10 mg twice daily. The library relied on the immunoSEQ multiplex PCR assay. To provide template for TCR sequencing, every sample had RNA extracted and reverse transcribed into cDNA. As stored in TCRdb, this immuneACCESS dataset retains in-frame rearrangements with V and J assigned. A fraction of the clones does not appear; measured against another copy, unresolved V genes explain less than half of the discrepancy, and the remainder lacks a known reason. This sample gives about 180,000 clones in total; 50% to 65% of them show up just once. The top ten hold under 14% of the sample.

The input for sequencing was CD8+ T cells sorted from blood, taken at week 24, from a patient treated with tofacitinib. These receptors were collected from a human donor with alopecia areata.

A few counts support this clone. J is TRBJ2-7 and V is TRBV30; D may match TRBD1 or TRBD2 (6 bases each). The CDR3 runs 15 residues. The V end lost 0 bases, the J end lost 3 bases, and 15 bases lay between the germline ends. Per the germline V gene, CDR1 is GTSNPN and CDR2 is SVGIG (reference sequence). CDR3 sequence (DNA): TGTGCCTGGAGTGTACTGGGGGGCAGAGTCTACGAGCAGTACTTC. Protein sequence: CAWSVLGGRVYEQYF.

This clone came up many times. The genes are TRBV4-3 and TRBJ2-4; D is perhaps TRBD2 (6 bases). The CDR3 covers 17 residues. The V and J ends lost 0 bases and 1 base respectively, with 13 bases between them. From germline, CDR1 is LGHNA and CDR2 YSLEER. CDR3 nucleotide sequence: TGCGCCAGCAGCCAAGATAGTGGGAGCGGGGCCAAAAACATTCAGTACTTC. Its protein product is CASSQDSGSGAKNIQYF.

A few counts support this clone. This chain links TRBV29-1 with TRBJ1-4; no clear D. The germline V gene encodes CDR1 SQVTM and CDR2 ANQGSEA. The length of the CDR3 is 13 residues. V was cut by 5 bases and J by 8 bases, with 15 bases left in between. The CDR3 loop is CSVRLGLREKLFF. The CDR3 DNA reads as TGCAGCGTTCGGCTAGGCCTGAGGGAAAAACTGTTTTTT.

The chain has TRBV19 and TRBJ2-2; D possibly corresponds to TRBD2 (6 bases). Germline assignment: CDR1 LNHDA and CDR2 SQIVND (reference sequence). CDR3 length: 13 amino acids. V was shortened by 8 bases and J by 4 bases, with 11 bases between the two germline ends. As DNA, the CDR3 is TGTGCCAGTCTCGGGAGTGCCACCGGGGAGCTGTTTTTT. Protein product: CASLGSATGELFF.

The rearrangement links TRBV25-1 to TRBJ2-1; D may be TRBD1 or TRBD2 (5 bases each). Germline lookup yields CDR1 MGHDK and CDR2 SYGVNS. CDR3 length: 14 amino acids. V lost 4 bases to trimming and J lost 7 bases, with 14 bases between them. CDR3 region: CASSAGTSYNEQFF. For the CDR3, the DNA is TGTGCCAGCAGTGCCGGGACGAGCTATAATGAGCAGTTCTTC. The variable domain in full, completed from reference TRBV25-1 and TRBJ2-1, reads EADIYQTPRYLVIGTGKKITLECSQTMGHDKMYWYQQDPGMELHLIHYSYGVNSTEKGDLSSESTVSRIRTEHFPLTLESARPSHTSQYLCASSAGTSYNEQFFGPGTRLTVL.

V and J are TRBV29-1 and TRBJ2-3, with a weak D call TRBD1 (5 bases). This CDR3 spans 16 amino acids. Trimming stripped 1 base from V and 1 base from J, with 15 bases between. CDR1 is SQVTM, CDR2 ANQGSEA, per germline. The CDR3 protein is CSVEVGARSGTDTQYF. The CDR3 coding sequence is TGCAGCGTTGAAGTAGGGGCTAGATCGGGCACAGATACGCAGTATTTT.

V is TRBV7-9 and J is TRBJ2-5; D may be TRBD1 or TRBD2 (5 bases each). CDR1 SEHNR and CDR2 FQNEAQ come from the germline V gene (reference sequence). This CDR3 is built from 14 residues. Trimming shortened V by 6 bases and J by 4 bases, and 15 bases separated the two germline ends. The CDR3: CASSLSWGIETQYF. The CDR3 DNA follows: TGTGCCAGCAGTCTAAGCTGGGGGATAGAGACCCAGTACTTC.

In DNA, the CDR3 is TGTGCCAGCAGGGCGGCTGAAGCTTTCTTT. Translation: CASRAAEAFF. This sequence joins TRBV25-1 and TRBJ1-1, with unresolved D. V lost 6 bases, J lost 6 bases, and 5 bases lay in between. Germline V gives CDR1 MGHDK, CDR2 SYGVNS. There are 10 residues in the CDR3.

V usage is TRBV28 and J usage is TRBJ1-2, with D hard to call. This CDR3 comprises 11 residues. V lost 2 bases, J lost 7 bases, and 5 bases lay in between. Looked up from germline, CDR1 is MDHEN and CDR2 is SYDVKM. The CDR3 nucleotides read TGTGCCAGCAGTTTACGGGCTGGCTACACCTTC. As protein: CASSLRAGYTF.

This clone showed up just a few times. The genes are TRBV27 and TRBJ1-5; TRBD1 agrees at 9 bases. CDR1 MNHEY and CDR2 SMNVEV come from the germline V gene (reference sequence). J lost 8 bases, V lost 5 bases, and 13 bases had no gene match. The CDR3 runs 16 residues. The CDR3 DNA reads as TGTGCCAGCAGTCCGGGGACAGGGAGTTTCGTCAAGCCCCAGCATTTT. Translated: CASSPGTGSFVKPQHF.

The rearrangement links TRBV5-1 to TRBJ2-7; 9 bases are a match to TRBD1. The V segment lost 3 bases and the J segment 3 bases; nucleotides outside the gene matches: 7. This CDR3 comprises 15 residues. Germline CDR1 SGHRS, CDR2 YFSETQ. The CDR3 nucleotides are TGCGCCAGCAGCTCACCGGGACAGGGCTACTACGAGCAGTACTTC. Translating gives CASSSPGQGYYEQYF.

The V gene is TRBV4-3, the J gene TRBJ1-2; TRBD1 matches at 11 bases. The germline CDR1 and CDR2 sequences are LGHNA and YSLEER. Germline trimming cut 4 bases from V and 0 bases from J; bases unmatched to any gene: 1. The CDR3 extends over 15 amino acids. The CDR3 protein is CASSPDRGPNYGYTF. CDR3 coding DNA: TGCGCCAGCAGCCCGGACAGGGGGCCTAACTATGGCTACACCTTC.